Listed below are T cell receptor beta chains from one sample, sequenced in a study of T cell repertoires in cytomegalovirus infection. These receptors have no identified antigens. TCRdb independently ran MiXCR on the reads; one entry per CDR3 protein. The sample lists 900,000 to 950,000 distinct CDR3 sequences, more than 25% occurring once. The specimen comprised cultured CD8+ T cells from PBMCs, sampled from culture after CMV antigen stimulation. These receptors were taken from a human donor in good health (CMV status not recorded). Some clones in this sample may be carry-over from other donors' samples. The CDR3 runs from the conserved cysteine through the conserved F or W. D genes are given only for firm matches. Part of the rows lack a size; the others show once, few, many or a class for expanded clones.

v_call	clone_size	j_call	d_call	cdr3_nt	cdr3_aa
TRBV7-6	few	TRBJ1-4	TRBD1	TGTGCCAGCAGCGTGACAGGGGGGCTCCAAGATGAAAAACTGTTTTTT	CASSVTGGLQDEKLFF
TRBV12-3/TRBV12-4	.	TRBJ2-3	TRBD1	TGTGCCAGCACCAAAGACAGGGCTAGCACAGATACGCAGTATTTT	CASTKDRASTDTQYF
TRBV19	.	TRBJ2-1	TRBD2	TGTGCCAGTAGTACCACTCCACGGGGGGATGAGCAGTTCTTC	CASSTTPRGDEQFF
TRBV19	.	TRBJ1-5	.	TGTGCCAGTAGTGGAGGGACCTATCAGGAATATAGCAATCAGCCCCAGCATTTT	CASSGGTYQEYSNQPQHF
TRBV19	.	TRBJ1-4	TRBD1	TGTGCCAGTAGTACGACAGGGCGGAGAGAAAAACTGTTTTTT	CASSTTGRREKLFF
TRBV5-1	.	TRBJ1-2	.	TGCGCCAGCAGCGGAAACAGGGTTCTTAATGGCTACACCTTC	CASSGNRVLNGYTF
TRBV2	.	TRBJ1-1	TRBD1	TGTGCCACCACTGCTATGAGGGACAGGGACACTGAAGCTTTCTTT	CATTAMRDRDTEAFF
TRBV7-2	many	TRBJ1-5	TRBD1	TGTGCCAGCAGCACATTCCCGCAGGGGGCTCATCAGCCCCAGCATTTT	CASSTFPQGAHQPQHF
TRBV12-3/TRBV12-4	.	TRBJ2-7	.	TGTGCCAGCACTCCCTCTTTAGGCGGACAGCAGATTTACGAGCAGTACTTC	CASTPSLGGQQIYEQYF
TRBV5-6	many	TRBJ2-1	TRBD2	TGTGCCAGCAGCCCGACTAGCGGGGGGTACTCCTACAATGAGCAGTTCTTC	CASSPTSGGYSYNEQFF
TRBV7-6	few	TRBJ2-1	.	TGTGCCAGCAGCGCCCTTACGGGGTCCTACAATGAGCAGTTCTTC	CASSALTGSYNEQFF
TRBV27	.	TRBJ1-1	.	TGTGCCAGCACCCCGATGACAGGAGGGTACACTGAAGCTTTCTTT	CASTPMTGGYTEAFF
TRBV15	.	TRBJ1-2	.	TGTGCCACCAGCAGAGATGGCAGGGCCGGTGGCTACACCTTC	CATSRDGRAGGYTF
TRBV6-2/TRBV6-3	.	TRBJ1-1	.	TGTGCCAGCACCATGACAGCCTCCCTAAACACTGAAGCTTTCTTT	CASTMTASLNTEAFF
TRBV12-3/TRBV12-4	.	TRBJ2-1	TRBD2	TGTGCCAGCAGTAGGACTAGCGGGAATCCCAATGAGCAGTTCTTC	CASSRTSGNPNEQFF
TRBV27	many	TRBJ2-5	TRBD2	TGTGCCAGCAGTTTGGGACTAGCGGCAGAGACCCAGTACTTC	CASSLGLAAETQYF
TRBV27	few	TRBJ2-5	.	TGTGCCAGCAGTGTATCGTGGGGACAAGAGACCCAGTACTTC	CASSVSWGQETQYF
TRBV5-5	.	TRBJ2-1	TRBD2	TGTGCCAGCACCCTGAGCGGGGGCAGAAGGAATGAGCAGTTCTTC	CASTLSGGRRNEQFF
TRBV5-6	many	TRBJ1-4	.	TGTGCCAGCAGCCCTGACACGGCGGGGCAACTGTTTTTT	CASSPDTAGQLFF
TRBV29-1	.	TRBJ1-2	TRBD1	TGCAGCGCCCCCGGGACAGGGGGCGCGGACTATGGCTACACCTTC	CSAPGTGGADYGYTF
TRBV20-1	.	TRBJ2-1	TRBD1	TGCAGTGATGGGACAGGGGGTTCCTACAATGAGCAGTTCTTC	CSDGTGGSYNEQFF
TRBV4-1	few	TRBJ1-2	TRBD1	TGCGCCAGCAGCCAAGCGTCAGGGGGAGTTGGCTATGGCTACACCTTC	CASSQASGGVGYGYTF
TRBV27	few	TRBJ2-4	TRBD2	TGTGCCAGCAGTAGCGGGGGGGCTAACATTCAGTACTTC	CASSSGGANIQYF
TRBV5-1	.	TRBJ2-5	TRBD2	TGCGCCAGCAGCCGCGGGACTAGTACAGGGGAGACCCAGTACTTC	CASSRGTSTGETQYF
TRBV28	.	TRBJ2-1	.	TGTGCCAGCTATGGGGGGGCCCTTTACAATGAGCAGTTCTTC	CASYGGALYNEQFF